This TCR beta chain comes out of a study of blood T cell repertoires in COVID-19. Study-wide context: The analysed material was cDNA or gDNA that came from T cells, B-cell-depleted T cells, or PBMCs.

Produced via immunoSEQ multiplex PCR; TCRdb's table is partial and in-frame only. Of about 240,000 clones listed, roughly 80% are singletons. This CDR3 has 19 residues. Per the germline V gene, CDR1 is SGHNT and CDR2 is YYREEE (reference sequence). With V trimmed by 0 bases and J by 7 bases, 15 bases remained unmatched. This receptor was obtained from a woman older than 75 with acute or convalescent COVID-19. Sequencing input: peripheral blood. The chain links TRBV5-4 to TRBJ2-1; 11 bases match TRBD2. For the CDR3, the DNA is TGTGCCAGCAGCTTGGGGACTAGCGGGTTCCTAAACGGGGGAAATGAGCAGTTCTTC. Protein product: CASSLGTSGFLNGGNEQFF. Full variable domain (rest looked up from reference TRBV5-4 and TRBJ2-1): ETGVTQSPTHLIKTRGQQVTLRCSSQSGHNTVSWYQQALGQGPQFIFQYYREEENGRGNFPPRFSGLQFPNYSSELNVNALELDDSALYLCASSLGTSGFLNGGNEQFFGPGTRLTVL.